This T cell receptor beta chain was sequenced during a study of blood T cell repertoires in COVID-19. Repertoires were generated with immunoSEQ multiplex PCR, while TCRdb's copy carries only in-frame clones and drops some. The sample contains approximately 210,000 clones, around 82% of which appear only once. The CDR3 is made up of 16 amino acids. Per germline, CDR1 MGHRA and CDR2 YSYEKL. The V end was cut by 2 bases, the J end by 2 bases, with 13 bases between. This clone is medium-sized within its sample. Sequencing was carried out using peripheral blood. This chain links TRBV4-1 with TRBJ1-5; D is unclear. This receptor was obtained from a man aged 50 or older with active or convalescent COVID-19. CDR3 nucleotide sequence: TGCGCCAGCAGCCAAAACTTCGAACGAGGCAATCAGCCCCAGCATTTT. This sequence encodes CASSQNFERGNQPQHF.